This T cell receptor beta chain is from a study of blood T cells in healthy people across ages. As for the study in general: Capturing about one barcoded beta molecule per two T cells was achieved by template switching.

Notes on the study in general: The diversity estimates, figures obtained from one million T cells, were considered underestimates.

With a J-beta primer mix and a sample-barcoded 5' primer, a second PCR ran about 7 to 12 cycles. All samples gave at least 2.5 million CDR3-containing paired-end reads. TCRdb processed the 5' RACE reads anew with MiXCR; each CDR3 protein has one entry. The table records hundreds of thousands of distinct CDR3 sequences, less than 45% of them present only once. This CDR3 spans 13 amino acids. Trimming left V 10 bases short and J 0 bases short, with 9 bases between. Germline V gene data show CDR1 as SGHTA and CDR2 as FQGTGA. There are a few counts of this clonotype. Its antigen remains unknown. Each donor had approximately 10 milliliters of peripheral blood drawn.

This TCR was recovered from an elderly man in good health. Sequencing used blood. The chain links TRBV7-3 to TRBJ2-2; weak D call: TRBD2 (5 bases). The CDR3 loop is CATRDTNTGELFF. The CDR3 DNA reads as TGTGCCACTCGGGATACGAACACCGGGGAGCTGTTTTTT.